This TCR beta chain appears in the sequencing data of a study of cytomegalovirus exposure and HLA in healthy donors. This clone was seen a few times. No antigen is known for it. CDR1 SEHNR and CDR2 FQNEAQ come from the germline V gene (reference sequence). The CDR3 is 14 amino acids. Trimming left V 3 bases short and J 0 bases short, with 9 bases between. Broader study findings: Prior analysis indicated that the majority of TCR beta V segments exhibited productivity approximately 90% or approximately 30% of the time. High sensitivity and specificity were reportedly achieved when the classifier diagnosed cytomegalovirus status.

With 60 Vbeta and 13 Jbeta primers, the PCR was carried out. Clones were read by immunoSEQ multiplex PCR, and TCRdb kept only the in-frame ones, dropping some. This sample has under 200,000 clones, with 68% found just once. The receptor's source is a woman aged 18-35 years in good health and CMV-seropositive. The specimen was PBMCs. The gene calls are TRBV7-9 and TRBJ2-7, with D maybe TRBD1 (6 bases). Here the CDR3 reads CASSFQGPSYEQYF. The CDR3 DNA reads as TGTGCCAGCAGCTTCCAGGGGCCCTCCTACGAGCAGTACTTC.